These 5 T cell receptor beta chains were all obtained from the same sample, sequenced in a study of T cell repertoires in cytomegalovirus infection. TCRdb processed the reads anew with MiXCR; each CDR3 protein has one entry. The data show roughly 990,000 distinct CDR3 sequences, around a third seen once. For these receptors, no antigen is known. The sample in question was cultured CD8+ T cells from PBMCs, obtained from culture after CMV antigen stimulation. These receptors were collected from a human donor in good health (CMV status not recorded). Some clones in this sample may be carry-over from other donors' samples.

V is TRBV19 and J is TRBJ2-1, with D perhaps matching TRBD2 (6 bases). The ends were cut back, 10 bases at V and 5 bases at J, with 27 bases in the middle. The CDR3 spans 17 residues. Per germline, CDR1 LNHDA and CDR2 SQIVND (reference sequence). CDR3 nucleotides: TGTGCCACCTCTACCAAACCGGGACTGTTCTGGGACAATGAGCAGTTCTTC. Residues: CATSTKPGLFWDNEQFF.

This clonotype has more than one count but fewer than ten. The rearrangement uses TRBV12-3 or TRBV12-4 and TRBJ2-5; D is unclear. This CDR3 is built from 14 residues. Trimming took 5 bases from V and 5 from J, leaving 15 bases between them. CDR3 nucleotide sequence: TGTGCCAGCAGTCCCCAGGAGAGTGCGGAGACCCAGTACTTC. Protein product: CASSPQESAETQYF.

This clonotype came up a few times. J is TRBJ2-7 and V is TRBV28; 7 bases are shared with TRBD1. CDR3 length: 14 amino acids. J lost 7 bases, V lost 2 bases, and 8 bases had no gene match. Looked up from germline, CDR1 is MDHEN and CDR2 is SYDVKM. DNA for the CDR3: TGTGCCAGCAGTTTAAGTCCCGACAGGGTAGAGCAGTACGTC. As protein: CASSLSPDRVEQYV.

The chain joins TRBV2 to TRBJ1-1, with D tentatively TRBD1 (5 bases). Between the trimmed V and J ends, which lost 3 bases and 0 bases, there was a span of 11 bases. This CDR3 is built from 15 residues. Germline V CDR1 and CDR2: SNHLY, FYNNEI. CDR3 sequence reads: CASSDWGEMNTEAFF. CDR3 coding DNA: TGTGCCAGCAGTGATTGGGGGGAGATGAACACTGAAGCTTTCTTT.

CDR3 sequence (DNA): TGCAGTGCTAGAGAAGCTAGCGGGGAAGCCAAAAACATTCAGTACTTC. Amino acid sequence: CSAREASGEAKNIQYF. V is TRBV20-1 and J is TRBJ2-4, with 9 positions matching TRBD2. With 0 bases clipped from V and 0 bases from J, the junction kept 3 bases outside the gene matches. Germline CDR1 and CDR2: DFQATT and SNEGSKA (reference sequence). The CDR3 length is 16 residues.